These 2 T cell receptor beta chains were sequenced from one sample in a study of blood T cell repertoires in COVID-19 (dated by TCRdb to the early 2020s). To prepare the library, the immunoSEQ multiplex PCR assay was applied. This immuneACCESS table, as held by TCRdb, lists in-frame sequences with V and J called but not all clones. Of the missing ones, under half trace to an unresolved V gene in checked studies; the others have no known cause. This sample comprises some 350,000 clones, 89% of them detected only once. Jointly, the top ten make up around 3% of the sample. Sequenced: peripheral blood. These receptors all come from a woman younger than 45 with COVID-19, enrolled during active disease.

The gene calls are TRBV7-9 and TRBJ2-3; 12 bases line up with TRBD2. The CDR3 has 19 residues. Losses at the gene ends were 4 bases for V and 2 bases for J; bases not matched to a gene: 13. Germline CDR1 and CDR2: SEHNR and FQNEAQ (reference sequence). CDR3 nucleotide sequence: TGTGCCAGCAGCTCGCGCCTAAGGACTAGCGGGACCCTCACAGATACGCAGTATTTT. Translation gives CASSSRLRTSGTLTDTQYF. Complete variable domain (other parts from reference TRBV7-9 and TRBJ2-3): DTGVSQNPRHKITKRGQNVTFRCDPISEHNRLYWYRQTLGQGPEFLTYFQNEAQLEKSRLLSDRFSAERPKGSFSTLEIQRTEQGDSAMYLCASSSRLRTSGTLTDTQYFGPGTRLTVL.

The chain has TRBV5-4 and TRBJ2-1; 12 nucleotides line up with TRBD2. The CDR3 runs 12 residues. Germline trimming cut 3 bases from V and 14 bases from J; bases unmatched to any gene: 3. The germline CDR1 and CDR2 sequences are SGHNT and YYREEE (reference sequence). CDR3 sequence reads: CASSSPSGGEFF. The CDR3 bases are TGTGCCAGCAGCTCCCCTAGCGGGGGGGAGTTCTTC.